A selection of T cell receptor beta chains follows, all from one sample in a study of CD8 T cells in Susac syndrome. In TCRdb, the immunoSEQ multiplex PCR reads were re-called with MiXCR into one record per CDR3 protein. The sample consists of about 210,000 distinct CDR3 sequences, 90% to 95% of them appearing once. Sequencing input: CD4+ T cells from PBMCs. The receptors shown here come from a human donor in good health. Each CDR3 is given with its conserved first and last residue. A D gene is named only where the DNA matches it firmly. The size field is filled for only some rows; it gives once, few, many or a size class.

V gene: TRBV23-1
J gene: TRBJ2-7
D gene: NA
clone size: NA
CDR3 DNA: TGCGCCACGGGGGGCAGTCTCGACGAGCAGTACTTC
CDR3 protein: CATGGSLDEQYF

V gene: TRBV12-3/TRBV12-4
J gene: TRBJ1-2
D gene: TRBD1
clone size: once
CDR3 DNA: TGTGCCAGCAGGCCCACAGGGGGCGATGGCTACACCTTC
CDR3 protein: CASRPTGGDGYTF

V gene: TRBV28
J gene: TRBJ1-5
D gene: TRBD1
clone size: NA
CDR3 DNA: TGTGCCAGCAGTTCCCCAGGGGGAAGCAATCAGCCCCAGCATTTT
CDR3 protein: CASSSPGGSNQPQHF

V gene: TRBV6-5
J gene: TRBJ1-2
D gene: TRBD1
clone size: NA
CDR3 DNA: TGTGCCAGCAGGCGGACAGGGGAGGGTTATGGCTACACCTTC
CDR3 protein: CASRRTGEGYGYTF

V gene: TRBV5-4
J gene: TRBJ2-1
D gene: TRBD2
clone size: once
CDR3 DNA: TGTGCCAGCAGATACGATAGCGGGGGGACCAATGAGCAGTTCTTC
CDR3 protein: CASRYDSGGTNEQFF

V gene: TRBV5-1
J gene: TRBJ2-3
D gene: NA
clone size: NA
CDR3 DNA: TGCGCCAGCAGCCCCACCGAGAGCACAGATACGCAGTATTTT
CDR3 protein: CASSPTESTDTQYF

V gene: TRBV20-1
J gene: TRBJ2-5
D gene: NA
clone size: NA
CDR3 DNA: TGCAGTGCTCATACCGGGACATCCCCCCACCAAGAGACCCAGTACTTC
CDR3 protein: CSAHTGTSPHQETQYF

V gene: TRBV7-2
J gene: TRBJ2-2
D gene: NA
clone size: NA
CDR3 DNA: TGTGCCAGCAGCTTAGATACCGGCACCGGGGAGCTGTTTTTT
CDR3 protein: CASSLDTGTGELFF

V gene: TRBV27
J gene: TRBJ2-7
D gene: NA
clone size: NA
CDR3 DNA: TGTGCCAGCACCGCCATTGGAGGGTCTTACGAGCAGTACTTC
CDR3 protein: CASTAIGGSYEQYF

V gene: TRBV7-8
J gene: TRBJ2-1
D gene: NA
clone size: NA
CDR3 DNA: TGTGCCAGCAGCACCGAACATGAGCAGTTCTTC
CDR3 protein: CASSTEHEQFF

V gene: TRBV5-1
J gene: TRBJ2-1
D gene: NA
clone size: once
CDR3 DNA: TGCGCCAGCAGCTTAGGTGGGCAGAACAATGAGCAGTTCTTC
CDR3 protein: CASSLGGQNNEQFF

V gene: TRBV29-1
J gene: TRBJ2-1
D gene: NA
clone size: NA
CDR3 DNA: TGCAGCGTTGATCGGCGAGACTCCTACAATGAGCAGTTCTTC
CDR3 protein: CSVDRRDSYNEQFF

V gene: TRBV20-1
J gene: TRBJ1-1
D gene: NA
clone size: NA
CDR3 DNA: TGCAGTGCAGGGGACCCTTGGTCGAACACTGAAGCTTTCTTT
CDR3 protein: CSAGDPWSNTEAFF

V gene: TRBV5-6
J gene: TRBJ2-7
D gene: NA
clone size: NA
CDR3 DNA: TGTGCCAGCAGCGGACCCGGGACACGCTACGAGCAGTACTTC
CDR3 protein: CASSGPGTRYEQYF

V gene: TRBV9
J gene: TRBJ1-2
D gene: NA
clone size: NA
CDR3 DNA: TGTGCCAGCAGCCCTCGAGGGGGTGACTATGGCTACACCTTC
CDR3 protein: CASSPRGGDYGYTF

V gene: TRBV6-1
J gene: TRBJ1-2
D gene: TRBD1
clone size: NA
CDR3 DNA: TGTGCCAGCAGGGCCGGGACAGGGGCGGCCTATGGCTACACCTTC
CDR3 protein: CASRAGTGAAYGYTF

V gene: TRBV3-1
J gene: TRBJ2-1
D gene: NA
clone size: NA
CDR3 DNA: TGTGCCAGCAATCAGGGCGGTGAGCAGTTCTTC
CDR3 protein: CASNQGGEQFF

V gene: TRBV29-1
J gene: TRBJ2-1
D gene: TRBD1
clone size: NA
CDR3 DNA: TGCAGCGTTTGTCGTGACAGGGATTTGATACATGAGCAGTTCTTC
CDR3 protein: CSVCRDRDLIHEQFF

V gene: TRBV7-3
J gene: TRBJ2-5
D gene: NA
clone size: NA
CDR3 DNA: TGTGCCAGCAGCTATAAGGGGCGAGAGACCCAGTACTTC
CDR3 protein: CASSYKGRETQYF

V gene: TRBV12-3/TRBV12-4
J gene: TRBJ2-3
D gene: NA
clone size: NA
CDR3 DNA: TGTGCCAGCAGTTTCCTAGAAGGGGATACGCAGTATTTT
CDR3 protein: CASSFLEGDTQYF

V gene: TRBV3-1
J gene: TRBJ2-2
D gene: NA
clone size: NA
CDR3 DNA: TGTGCCAGCAGCCCGGCGAACACCGGGGAGCTGTTTTTT
CDR3 protein: CASSPANTGELFF

V gene: TRBV9
J gene: TRBJ2-3
D gene: NA
clone size: NA
CDR3 DNA: TGTGCCAGCAGCGCAGGAGCTTCAGGCACAGATACGCAGTATTTT
CDR3 protein: CASSAGASGTDTQYF

V gene: TRBV5-4
J gene: TRBJ1-6
D gene: TRBD1
clone size: NA
CDR3 DNA: TGTGCCAGCAGCCCTTCAACCGGGACAGTAAACTCACCCCTCCACTTT
CDR3 protein: CASSPSTGTVNSPLHF

V gene: TRBV20-1
J gene: TRBJ2-5
D gene: NA
clone size: NA
CDR3 DNA: TGCAGTGCTAGCCGGGGACCCAAGACCCAGTACTTC
CDR3 protein: CSASRGPKTQYF

V gene: TRBV23-1
J gene: TRBJ1-1
D gene: NA
clone size: NA
CDR3 DNA: TGCGCCAGCAGTCAATCGGGGAGGGGCTCTGAAGCTTTCTTT
CDR3 protein: CASSQSGRGSEAFF

V gene: TRBV12-5
J gene: TRBJ1-1
D gene: NA
clone size: NA
CDR3 DNA: TGTGCTACTGCAGGGAACACTGAAGCTTTCTTT
CDR3 protein: CATAGNTEAFF

V gene: TRBV6-1
J gene: TRBJ2-1
D gene: TRBD2
clone size: NA
CDR3 DNA: TGTGCCAGCAGTGTGTCACTAGCGGGAGCTTACAATGAGCAGTTCTTC
CDR3 protein: CASSVSLAGAYNEQFF

V gene: TRBV24-1
J gene: TRBJ1-2
D gene: TRBD1
clone size: NA
CDR3 DNA: TGTGCCACCAGTAGGGGCCCGGGACAGGGAAAGGATGGCTACACCTTC
CDR3 protein: CATSRGPGQGKDGYTF

V gene: TRBV6-5
J gene: TRBJ2-7
D gene: TRBD1
clone size: NA
CDR3 DNA: TGTGCCAGCCGACAGGGGTCCTTCTACGAGCAGTACTTC
CDR3 protein: CASRQGSFYEQYF

V gene: TRBV19
J gene: TRBJ1-6
D gene: NA
clone size: NA
CDR3 DNA: TGTGCCAGTAGTACGGGCCTGCGCAGTTCACCCCTCCACTTT
CDR3 protein: CASSTGLRSSPLHF

V gene: TRBV3-1
J gene: TRBJ2-3
D gene: NA
clone size: NA
CDR3 DNA: TGTGCCAGCAGCTCGTCTGATACGCAGTATTTT
CDR3 protein: CASSSSDTQYF

V gene: TRBV29-1
J gene: TRBJ2-3
D gene: NA
clone size: NA
CDR3 DNA: TGCAGCGGGACTAGCACAGATACGCAGTATTTT
CDR3 protein: CSGTSTDTQYF

V gene: TRBV29-1
J gene: TRBJ2-5
D gene: NA
clone size: NA
CDR3 DNA: TGCAGCGTCTCCTCACAGGGTGGAGAGACCCAGTACTTC
CDR3 protein: CSVSSQGGETQYF

V gene: TRBV19
J gene: TRBJ2-5
D gene: NA
clone size: NA
CDR3 DNA: TGTGCCAGCAACATCCTAGGTCAAGAGACCCAGTACTTC
CDR3 protein: CASNILGQETQYF

V gene: TRBV29-1
J gene: TRBJ1-1
D gene: NA
clone size: NA
CDR3 DNA: TGCAGCGTTGCCGCGGGGGGAAGGACTGAAGCTTTTTTT
CDR3 protein: CSVAAGGRTEAFF